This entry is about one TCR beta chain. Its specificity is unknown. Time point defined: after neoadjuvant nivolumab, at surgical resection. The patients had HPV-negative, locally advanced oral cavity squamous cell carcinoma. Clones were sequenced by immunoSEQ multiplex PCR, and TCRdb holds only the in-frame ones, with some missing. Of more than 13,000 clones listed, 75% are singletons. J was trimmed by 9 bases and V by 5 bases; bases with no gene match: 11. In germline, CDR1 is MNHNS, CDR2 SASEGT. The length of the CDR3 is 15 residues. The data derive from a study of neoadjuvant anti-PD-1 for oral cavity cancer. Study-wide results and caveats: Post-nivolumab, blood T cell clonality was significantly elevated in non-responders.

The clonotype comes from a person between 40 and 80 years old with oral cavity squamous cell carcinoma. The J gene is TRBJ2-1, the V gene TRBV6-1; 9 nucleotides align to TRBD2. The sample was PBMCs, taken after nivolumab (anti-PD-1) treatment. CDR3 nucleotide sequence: TGTGCCAGCAGTTCTCGACTAGCGGCAGGCAGTGAGCAGTTCTTC. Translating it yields CASSSRLAAGSEQFF.